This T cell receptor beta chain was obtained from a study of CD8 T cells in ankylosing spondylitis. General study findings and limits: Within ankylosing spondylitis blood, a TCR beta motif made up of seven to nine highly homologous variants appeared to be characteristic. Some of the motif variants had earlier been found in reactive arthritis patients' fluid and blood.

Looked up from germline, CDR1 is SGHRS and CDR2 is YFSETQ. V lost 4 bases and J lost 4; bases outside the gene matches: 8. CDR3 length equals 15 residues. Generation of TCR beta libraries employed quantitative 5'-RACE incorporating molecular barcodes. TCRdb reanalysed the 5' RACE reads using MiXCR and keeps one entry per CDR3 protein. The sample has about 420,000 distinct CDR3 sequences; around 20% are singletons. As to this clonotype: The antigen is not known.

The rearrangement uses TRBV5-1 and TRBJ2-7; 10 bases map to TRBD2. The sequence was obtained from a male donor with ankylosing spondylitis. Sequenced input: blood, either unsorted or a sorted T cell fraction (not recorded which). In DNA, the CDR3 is TGCGCCAGCAGCACTCTCTCTAGCGGGAGTTACGAGCAGTACTTC. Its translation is CASSTLSSGSYEQYF. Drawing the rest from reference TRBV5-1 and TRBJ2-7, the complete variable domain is KAGVTQTPRYLIKTRGQQVTLSCSPISGHRSVSWYQQTPGQGLQFLFEYFSETQRNKGNFPGRFSGRQFSNSRSEMNVSTLELGDSALYLCASSTLSSGSYEQYFGPGTRLTVT.